These T cell receptor beta chains were read from a single sample in a study of immune cell composition in non-small cell lung cancer. Assay: immunoSEQ multiplex PCR; the TCRdb copy retains only in-frame clones and omits some. There are about 2,900 clones in the sample; around 81% occur only once, and 8% to 13% lies in the top ten. The sample was also linked to a second study, of CD4 T cells in lung cancer.

Input material: lung tumor tissue. The receptors stem from a human donor with non-small cell lung cancer. The CDR3 runs from the conserved cysteine through the conserved F or W. D genes are given only for firm matches.

j_gene: TRBJ2-6
d_gene: -
v_gene: TRBV5-1
CDR3aa: CASSVDRANVLTF

j_gene: TRBJ1-5
d_gene: -
v_gene: TRBV19
CDR3aa: CATTPTGFYNQPQHF

j_gene: TRBJ2-7
d_gene: -
v_gene: TRBV12-5
CDR3aa: CASALDSTYEQYF

j_gene: TRBJ2-5
d_gene: -
v_gene: TRBV5-6
CDR3aa: CASSLVARETQYF

j_gene: TRBJ2-4
d_gene: -
v_gene: TRBV6-1
CDR3aa: CASSSRQGRDIQYF

j_gene: TRBJ2-1
d_gene: -
v_gene: TRBV4-3
CDR3aa: CASSQKLADEQFF

j_gene: TRBJ2-5
d_gene: TRBD1
v_gene: TRBV29-1
CDR3aa: CSVQQGIASGTQYF

j_gene: -
d_gene: -
v_gene: TRBV5-1
CDR3aa: CASSVRWGVYYEQYF

j_gene: TRBJ1-1
d_gene: -
v_gene: TRBV27
CDR3aa: CASSPLVGNTEAFF

j_gene: TRBJ2-7
d_gene: TRBD2
v_gene: TRBV5-6
CDR3aa: CASNPRGLATSYEQYF

j_gene: TRBJ2-3
d_gene: -
v_gene: TRBV9
CDR3aa: CASSVGGRGTDTQYF

j_gene: TRBJ1-2
d_gene: TRBD1
v_gene: TRBV5-1
CDR3aa: CASSDWTGGGYTF

j_gene: TRBJ1-2
d_gene: -
v_gene: TRBV5-1
CDR3aa: CASSPGTNYGYTF

j_gene: TRBJ2-5
d_gene: -
v_gene: TRBV7-9
CDR3aa: CASSPHWTAQETQYF

j_gene: TRBJ2-3
d_gene: -
v_gene: TRBV12-2
CDR3aa: CASRLVLRDTQYF

j_gene: TRBJ2-1
d_gene: -
v_gene: TRBV30
CDR3aa: CAWQIRDSTRRQFF